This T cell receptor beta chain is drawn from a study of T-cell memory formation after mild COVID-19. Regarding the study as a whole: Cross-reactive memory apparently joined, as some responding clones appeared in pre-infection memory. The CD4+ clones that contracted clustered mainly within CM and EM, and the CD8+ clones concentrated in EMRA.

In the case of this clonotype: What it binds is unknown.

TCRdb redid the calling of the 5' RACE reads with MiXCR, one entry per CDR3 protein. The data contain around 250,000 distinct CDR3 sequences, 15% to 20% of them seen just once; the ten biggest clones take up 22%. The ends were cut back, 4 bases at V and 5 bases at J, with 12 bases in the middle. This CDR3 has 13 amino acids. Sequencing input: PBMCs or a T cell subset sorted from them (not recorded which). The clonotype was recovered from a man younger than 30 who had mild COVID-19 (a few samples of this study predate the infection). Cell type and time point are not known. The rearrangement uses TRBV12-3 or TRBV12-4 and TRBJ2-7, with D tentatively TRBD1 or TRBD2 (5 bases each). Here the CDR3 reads CASSSPGTDEQYF. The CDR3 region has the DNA TGTGCCAGCAGTTCCCCCGGGACGGACGAGCAGTACTTC.